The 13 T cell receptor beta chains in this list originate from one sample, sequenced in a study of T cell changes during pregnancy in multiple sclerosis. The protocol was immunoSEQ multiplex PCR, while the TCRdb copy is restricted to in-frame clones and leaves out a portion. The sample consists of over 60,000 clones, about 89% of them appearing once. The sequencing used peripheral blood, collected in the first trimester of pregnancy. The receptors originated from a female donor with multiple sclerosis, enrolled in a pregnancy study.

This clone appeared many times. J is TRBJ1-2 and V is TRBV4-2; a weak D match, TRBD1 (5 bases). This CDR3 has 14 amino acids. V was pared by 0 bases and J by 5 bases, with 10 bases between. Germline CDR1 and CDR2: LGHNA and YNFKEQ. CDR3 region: CASSQERRGYGYTF. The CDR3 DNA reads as TGTGCCAGCAGCCAAGAAAGGCGGGGGTATGGCTACACCTTC.

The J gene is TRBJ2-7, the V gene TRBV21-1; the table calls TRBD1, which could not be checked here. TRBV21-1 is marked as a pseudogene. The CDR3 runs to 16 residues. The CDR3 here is CASSKPRETVRYEQYF. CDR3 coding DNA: TGTGCCAGCAGCAAACCTAGAGAGACAGTAAGGTACGAGCAGTACTTC.

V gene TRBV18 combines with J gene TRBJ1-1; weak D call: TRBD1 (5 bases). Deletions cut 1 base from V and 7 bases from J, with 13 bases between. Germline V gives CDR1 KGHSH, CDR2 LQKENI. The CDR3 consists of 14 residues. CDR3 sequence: CASSPQGARGEAFF. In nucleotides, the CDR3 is TGTGCCAGCTCACCACAAGGGGCGCGTGGTGAAGCTTTCTTT. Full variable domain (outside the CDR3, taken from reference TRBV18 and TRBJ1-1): NAGVMQNPRHLVRRRGQEARLRCSPMKGHSHVYWYRQLPEEGLKFMVYLQKENIIDESGMPKERFSAEFPKEGPSILRIQQVVRGDSAAYFCASSPQGARGEAFFGQGTRLTVV.

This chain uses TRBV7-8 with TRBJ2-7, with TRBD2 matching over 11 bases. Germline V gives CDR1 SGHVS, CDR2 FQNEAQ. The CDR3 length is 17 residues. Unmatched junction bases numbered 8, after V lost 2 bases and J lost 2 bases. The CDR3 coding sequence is TGTGCCAGCAGCTTAAAGCGCGAGACTAGCGGGACCTACGAGCAGTACTTC. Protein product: CASSLKRETSGTYEQYF.

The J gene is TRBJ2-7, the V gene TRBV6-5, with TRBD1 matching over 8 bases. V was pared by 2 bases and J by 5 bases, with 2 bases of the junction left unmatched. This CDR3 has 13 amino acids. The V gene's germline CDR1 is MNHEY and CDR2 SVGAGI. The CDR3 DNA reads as TGTGCCAGCAGTTACGACAGGGGCCACGAGCAGTACTTC. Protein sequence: CASSYDRGHEQYF.

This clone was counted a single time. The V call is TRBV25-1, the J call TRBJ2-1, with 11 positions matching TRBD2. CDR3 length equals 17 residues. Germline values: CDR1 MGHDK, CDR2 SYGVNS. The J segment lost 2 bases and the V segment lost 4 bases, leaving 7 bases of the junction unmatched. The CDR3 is CASSVLAGAATYNEQFF. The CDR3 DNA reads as TGTGCCAGCAGTGTACTAGCGGGAGCCGCGACCTACAATGAGCAGTTCTTC. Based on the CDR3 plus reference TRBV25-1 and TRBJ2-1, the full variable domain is EADIYQTPRYLVIGTGKKITLECSQTMGHDKMYWYQQDPGMELHLIHYSYGVNSTEKGDLSSESTVSRIRTEHFPLTLESARPSHTSQYLCASSVLAGAATYNEQFFGPGTRLTVL.

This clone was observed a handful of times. The CDR3 bases are TGCGCCAGCAGTGAGGGGACTAGCGGGCCCGGGGAGCTGTTTTTT. Its protein product is CASSEGTSGPGELFF. The chain couples TRBV10-1 to TRBJ2-2; the match to TRBD2 covers 12 bases. Trimming cost V 2 bases and J 6 bases; bases outside gene matches: 1. The CDR3 loop spans 15 amino acids. Germline CDR1 reads WNHNN; CDR2 reads SYGVQD (reference sequence).

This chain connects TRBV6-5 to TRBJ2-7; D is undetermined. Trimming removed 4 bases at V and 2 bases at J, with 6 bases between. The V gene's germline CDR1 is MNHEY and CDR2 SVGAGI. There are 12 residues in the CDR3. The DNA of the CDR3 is TGTGCCAGCAGTTCGGTTACCTACGAGCAGTACTTC. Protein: CASSSVTYEQYF.

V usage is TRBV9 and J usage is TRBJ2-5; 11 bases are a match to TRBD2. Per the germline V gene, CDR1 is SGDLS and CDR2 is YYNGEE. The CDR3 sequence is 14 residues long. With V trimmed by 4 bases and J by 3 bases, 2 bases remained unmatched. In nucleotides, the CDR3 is TGTGCCAGCAGCCCGGGACTAGCGGAAGAGACCCAGTACTTC. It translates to CASSPGLAEETQYF.

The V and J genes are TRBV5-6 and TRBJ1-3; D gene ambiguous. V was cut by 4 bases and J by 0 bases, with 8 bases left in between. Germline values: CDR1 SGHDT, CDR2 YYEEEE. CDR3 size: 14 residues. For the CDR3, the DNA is TGTGCCAGCAGCACTGGTAGCTCTGGAAACACCATATATTTT. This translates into CASSTGSSGNTIYF.

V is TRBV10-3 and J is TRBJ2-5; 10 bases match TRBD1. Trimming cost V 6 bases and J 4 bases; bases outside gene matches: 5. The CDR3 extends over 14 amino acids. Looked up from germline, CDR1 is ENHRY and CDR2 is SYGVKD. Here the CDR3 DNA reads TGTGCCATCAGGAGGGACAGGGGTGGAGAGACCCAGTACTTC. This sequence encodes CAIRRDRGGETQYF.

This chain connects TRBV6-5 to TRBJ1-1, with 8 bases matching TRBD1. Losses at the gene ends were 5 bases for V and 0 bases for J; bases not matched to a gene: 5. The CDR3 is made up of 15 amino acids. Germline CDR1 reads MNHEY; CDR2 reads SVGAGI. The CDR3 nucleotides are TGTGCCAGCAGTAAAACAGGGGGTATGAACACTGAAGCTTTCTTT. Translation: CASSKTGGMNTEAFF.

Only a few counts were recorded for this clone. This chain's CDR3 is CASMRPRGPISEAFF. Written as DNA, the CDR3 is TGTGCCAGTATGAGGCCGCGGGGGCCTATCTCTGAAGCTTTCTTT. The chain uses TRBV19 and TRBJ1-1, with a tentative D call TRBD1 (6 bases). This CDR3 comprises 15 residues. Germline assignment: CDR1 LNHDA and CDR2 SQIVND (reference sequence). The ends were cut back, 7 bases at V and 6 bases at J, with 21 bases in the middle.